A selection of T cell receptor beta chains follows, all from one sample in a study of cytomegalovirus exposure and HLA in healthy donors. Assay: immunoSEQ multiplex PCR; the TCRdb copy retains only in-frame clones and omits some. The sample yields roughly 70,000 clones, 70% to 75% seen once. Material: PBMCs. These receptors all stem from a human donor in good health. CDR3s include the opening cysteine and the closing phenylalanine or tryptophan. The D gene is left open where the match is weak. A clone size is listed for some rows: how often the clone was seen (once, few, many), or a class if it is expanded.

TRBJ2-1 . TRBD2 TRBV9 CASSVESKLAGIRTYNEQFF TGTGCCAGCAGCGTAGAAAGTAAACTAGCGGGTATTCGAACCTACAATGAGCAGTTCTTC
TRBJ2-3 . TRBD2 TRBV25-1 CASSPRGGAAGTDTQYF TGTGCCAGCAGTCCCCGGGGGGGGGCGGCCGGGACAGATACGCAGTATTTT
TRBJ2-2 . TRBD1 TRBV28 CASSLFPGTGKTGELFF TGTGCCAGCAGTTTGTTTCCCGGGACAGGGAAGACCGGGGAGCTGTTTTTT
TRBJ2-1 . TRBD2 TRBV7-9 CASSLRAGGQEQFF TGTGCCAGCAGCTTGAGGGCGGGAGGACAGGAGCAGTTCTTC
TRBJ1-5 few . TRBV6-1 CASSEKAGGQGQPQHF TGTGCCAGTAGTGAAAAGGCGGGGGGGCAGGGGCAGCCCCAGCATTTT
TRBJ2-7 . . TRBV10-3 CAISESGLPRNEQYF TGTGCCATCAGTGAGTCTGGGCTCCCTCGAAACGAGCAGTACTTC
TRBJ1-1 . TRBD1 TRBV6-5 CASRTRDRNTEAFF TGTGCCAGCAGGACCCGGGACAGAAACACTGAAGCTTTCTTT
TRBJ2-3 . . TRBV7-8 CASSQQVADTQYF TGTGCCAGCAGCCAACAAGTGGCAGATACGCAGTATTTT
TRBJ2-1 . . TRBV25-1 CASSEINYHEQFF TGTGCCAGCAGTGAGATCAACTACCATGAGCAGTTCTTC
TRBJ2-1 few . TRBV5-4 CASSLGALVGEQFF TGTGCCAGCAGCTTGGGGGCCTTGGTGGGTGAGCAGTTCTTC
TRBJ1-2 . . TRBV5-4 CASSNSKGDSNYGYTF TGTGCCAGCAGCAACTCCAAGGGCGACAGTAACTATGGCTACACCTTC
TRBJ2-1 . . TRBV7-3 CASSFGRVDYNEQFF TGTGCCAGCAGCTTCGGCAGGGTAGACTACAATGAGCAGTTCTTC
TRBJ2-6 . . TRBV30 CALSQGPSSGANVLTF TGTGCCTTAAGCCAGGGGCCCTCCTCTGGGGCCAACGTCCTGACTTTC
TRBJ2-2 . TRBD2 TRBV29-1 CSVDLAGNTGELFF TGCAGCGTTGACCTAGCGGGGAACACCGGGGAGCTGTTTTTT
TRBJ1-1 few . TRBV6-6 CASSYSGDSTEAFF TGTGCCAGCAGTTACTCCGGGGATTCCACTGAAGCTTTCTTT
TRBJ2-5 . . TRBV9 CASSASGQQETQYF TGTGCCAGCAGCGCCAGCGGACAGCAAGAGACCCAGTACTTC
TRBJ2-7 . . TRBV28 CASSFRGASCEQYF TGTGCCAGCAGTTTTCGGGGGGCTTCGTGCGAGCAGTACTTC
TRBJ2-3 few TRBD2 TRBV15 CATSRGPGLAVTDTQYF TGTGCCACCAGCAGAGGGCCGGGACTAGCGGTGACAGATACGCAGTATTTT
TRBJ1-3 . . TRBV5-6 CASSLVEGRPGNTIYF TGTGCCAGCAGCTTGGTAGAGGGTAGACCTGGAAACACCATATATTTT
TRBJ2-7 . TRBD2 TRBV5-6 CASSIGLAGPYEQYF TGTGCCAGCAGCATAGGACTAGCGGGACCCTACGAGCAGTACTTC
TRBJ2-1 . . TRBV27 CASSLYQGSREQFF TGTGCCAGCAGTTTATATCAGGGGAGTCGGGAGCAGTTCTTC
TRBJ1-5 . . TRBV21-1 CASSRKGGQPQHF TGTGCCAGCAGCAGAAAAGGGGGTCAGCCCCAGCATTTT
TRBJ2-7 . TRBD1 TRBV30 CAWSVPDRGRHEQYF TGTGCCTGGAGTGTACCGGACAGGGGAAGACACGAGCAGTACTTC
TRBJ2-7 . . TRBV5-8 CASSLYPTGLYEQYF TGTGCCAGCAGCTTGTACCCGACAGGTCTGTATGAGCAGTACTTC
TRBJ1-5 . . TRBV5-6 CASSLGTGERPQHF TGTGCCAGCAGCTTAGGTACGGGGGAACGGCCCCAGCATTTT
TRBJ2-7 few . TRBV5-4 CASSADFGEQYF TGTGCCAGCAGCGCCGACTTCGGCGAGCAGTACTTC